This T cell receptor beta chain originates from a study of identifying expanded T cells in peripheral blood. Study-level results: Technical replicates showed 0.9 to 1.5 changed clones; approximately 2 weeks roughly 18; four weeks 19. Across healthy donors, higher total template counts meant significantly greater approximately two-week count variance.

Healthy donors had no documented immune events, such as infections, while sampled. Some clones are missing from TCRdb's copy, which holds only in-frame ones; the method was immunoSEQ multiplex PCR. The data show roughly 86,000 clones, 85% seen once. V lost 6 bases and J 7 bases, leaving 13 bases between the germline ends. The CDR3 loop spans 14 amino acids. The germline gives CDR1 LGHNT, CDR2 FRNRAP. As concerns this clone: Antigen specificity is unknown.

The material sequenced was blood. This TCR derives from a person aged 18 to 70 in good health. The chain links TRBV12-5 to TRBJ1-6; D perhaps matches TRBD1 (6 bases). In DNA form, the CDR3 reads TGTGCTAGTGGCACCGGACAGATCAATTCACCCCTCCACTTT. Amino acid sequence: CASGTGQINSPLHF. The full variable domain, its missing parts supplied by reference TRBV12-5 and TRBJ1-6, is DARVTQTPRHKVTEMGQEVTMRCQPILGHNTVFWYRQTMMQGLELLAYFRNRAPLDDSGMPKDRFSAEMPDATLATLKIQPSEPRDSAVYFCASGTGQINSPLHFGNGTRLTVT.